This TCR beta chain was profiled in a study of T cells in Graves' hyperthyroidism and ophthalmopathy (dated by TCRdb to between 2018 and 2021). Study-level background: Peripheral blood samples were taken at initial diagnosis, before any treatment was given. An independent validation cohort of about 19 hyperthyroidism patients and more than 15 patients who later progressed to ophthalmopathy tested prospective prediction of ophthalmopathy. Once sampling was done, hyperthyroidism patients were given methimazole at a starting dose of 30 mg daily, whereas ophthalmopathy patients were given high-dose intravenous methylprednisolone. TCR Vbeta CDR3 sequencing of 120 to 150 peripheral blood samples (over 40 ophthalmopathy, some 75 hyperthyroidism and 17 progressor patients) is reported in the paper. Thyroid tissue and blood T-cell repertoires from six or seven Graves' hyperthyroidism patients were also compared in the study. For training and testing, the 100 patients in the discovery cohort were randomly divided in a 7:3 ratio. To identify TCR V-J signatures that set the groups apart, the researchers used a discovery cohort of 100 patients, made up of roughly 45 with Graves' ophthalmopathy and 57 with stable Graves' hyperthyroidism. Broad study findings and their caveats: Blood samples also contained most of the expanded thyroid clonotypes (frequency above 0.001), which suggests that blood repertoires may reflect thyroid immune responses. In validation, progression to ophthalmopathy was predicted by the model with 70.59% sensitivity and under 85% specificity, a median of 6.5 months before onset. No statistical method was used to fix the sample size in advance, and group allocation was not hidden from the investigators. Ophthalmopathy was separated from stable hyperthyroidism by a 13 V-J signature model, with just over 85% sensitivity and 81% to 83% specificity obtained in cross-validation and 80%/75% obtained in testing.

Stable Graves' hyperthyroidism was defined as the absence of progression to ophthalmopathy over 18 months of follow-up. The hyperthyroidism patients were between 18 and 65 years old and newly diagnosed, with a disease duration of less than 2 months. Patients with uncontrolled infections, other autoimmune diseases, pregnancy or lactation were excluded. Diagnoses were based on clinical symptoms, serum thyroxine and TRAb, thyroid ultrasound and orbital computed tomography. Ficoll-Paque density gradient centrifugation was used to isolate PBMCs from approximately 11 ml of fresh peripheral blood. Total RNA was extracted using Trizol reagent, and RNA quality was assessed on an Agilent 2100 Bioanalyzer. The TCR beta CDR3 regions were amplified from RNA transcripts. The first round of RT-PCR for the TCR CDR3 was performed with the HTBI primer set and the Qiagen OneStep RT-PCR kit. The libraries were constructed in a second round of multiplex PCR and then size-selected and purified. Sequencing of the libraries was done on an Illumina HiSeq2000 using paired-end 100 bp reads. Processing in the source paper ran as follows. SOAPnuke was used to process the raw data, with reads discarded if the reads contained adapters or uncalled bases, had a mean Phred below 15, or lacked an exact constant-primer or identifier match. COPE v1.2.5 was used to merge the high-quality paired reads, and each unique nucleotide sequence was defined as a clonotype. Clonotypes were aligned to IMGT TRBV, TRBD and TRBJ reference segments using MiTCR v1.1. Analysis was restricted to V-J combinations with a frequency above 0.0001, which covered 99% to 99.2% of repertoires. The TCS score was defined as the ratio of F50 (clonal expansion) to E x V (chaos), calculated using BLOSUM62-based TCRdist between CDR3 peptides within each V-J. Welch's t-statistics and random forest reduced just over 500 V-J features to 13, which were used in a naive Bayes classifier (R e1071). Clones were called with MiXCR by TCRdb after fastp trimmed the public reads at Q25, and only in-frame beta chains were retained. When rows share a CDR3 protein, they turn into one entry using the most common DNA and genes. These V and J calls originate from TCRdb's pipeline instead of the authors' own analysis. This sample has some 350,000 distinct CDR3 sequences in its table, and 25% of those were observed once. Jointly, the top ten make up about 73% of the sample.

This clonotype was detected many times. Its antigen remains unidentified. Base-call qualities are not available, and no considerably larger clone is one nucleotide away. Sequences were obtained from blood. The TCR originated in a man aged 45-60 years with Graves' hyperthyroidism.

The CDR3 protein: CSARDRRRSYNEQFF. The DNA is as follows: TGCAGTGCTAGAGATAGACGGCGCTCCTACAATGAGCAGTTCTTC. Here the chain combines TRBV20-1 and TRBJ2-1; the D gene lacks a confident call. V gives up 0 bases and J gives up 0 bases, and the segment between their germline ends measures 9 bases. Measured from the cysteine to the phenylalanine, the CDR3 is 15 residues long. Of the read, only the CDR3 DNA is kept; its 45 bases are in frame from base 1. CDR1 and CDR2 (DFQATT, SNEGSKA) derive from the germline V gene (reference sequence).